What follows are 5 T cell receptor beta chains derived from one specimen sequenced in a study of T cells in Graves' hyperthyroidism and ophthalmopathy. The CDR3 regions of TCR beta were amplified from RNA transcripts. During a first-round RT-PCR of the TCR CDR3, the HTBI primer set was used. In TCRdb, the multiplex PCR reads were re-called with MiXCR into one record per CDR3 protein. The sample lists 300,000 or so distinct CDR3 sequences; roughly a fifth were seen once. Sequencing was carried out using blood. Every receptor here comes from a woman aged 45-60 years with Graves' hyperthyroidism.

CDR3 sequence (DNA): TGTGCCAGCAGCGTAGGGGTAGCGGGAGGGGGAGAGACCCAGTACTTC. This sequence encodes CASSVGVAGGGETQYF. The chain recombines TRBV2 with TRBJ2-5, with 11 bases lining up with TRBD2. With V trimmed by 6 bases and J by 4 bases, 10 bases remained unmatched. Germline CDR1 reads SNHLY; CDR2 reads FYNNEI. The CDR3 contains 16 residues.

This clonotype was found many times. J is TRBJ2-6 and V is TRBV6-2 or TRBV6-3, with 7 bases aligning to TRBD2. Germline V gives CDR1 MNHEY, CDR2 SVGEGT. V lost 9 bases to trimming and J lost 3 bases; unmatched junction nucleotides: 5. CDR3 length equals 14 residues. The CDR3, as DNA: TGTGCCAGTATGGGGGAGGGTGGGGCCAACGTCCTGACTTTC. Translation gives CASMGEGGANVLTF.

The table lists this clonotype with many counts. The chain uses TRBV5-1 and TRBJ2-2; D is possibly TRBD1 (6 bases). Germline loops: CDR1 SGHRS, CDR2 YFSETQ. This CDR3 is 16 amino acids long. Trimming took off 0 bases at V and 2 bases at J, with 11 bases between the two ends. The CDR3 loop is CASSLAPGTNTGELFF. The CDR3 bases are TGCGCCAGCAGCTTGGCCCCAGGGACAAACACCGGGGAGCTGTTTTTT. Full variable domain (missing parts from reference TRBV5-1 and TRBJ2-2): KAGVTQTPRYLIKTRGQQVTLSCSPISGHRSVSWYQQTPGQGLQFLFEYFSETQRNKGNFPGRFSGRQFSNSRSEMNVSTLELGDSALYLCASSLAPGTNTGELFFGEGSRLTVL.

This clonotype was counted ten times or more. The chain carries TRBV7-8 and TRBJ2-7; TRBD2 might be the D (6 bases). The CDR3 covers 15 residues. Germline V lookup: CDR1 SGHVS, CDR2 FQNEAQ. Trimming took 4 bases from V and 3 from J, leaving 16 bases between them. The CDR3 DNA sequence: TGTGCCAGCAGCTGGGACTTGGAGCAGTACTACGAGCAGTACTTC. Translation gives CASSWDLEQYYEQYF.

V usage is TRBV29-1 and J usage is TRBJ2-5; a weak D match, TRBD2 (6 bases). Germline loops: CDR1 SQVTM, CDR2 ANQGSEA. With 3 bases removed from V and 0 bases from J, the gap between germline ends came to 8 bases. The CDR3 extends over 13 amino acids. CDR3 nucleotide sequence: TGCAGCGTTGATGGAGGGTACCAAGAGACCCAGTACTTC. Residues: CSVDGGYQETQYF.